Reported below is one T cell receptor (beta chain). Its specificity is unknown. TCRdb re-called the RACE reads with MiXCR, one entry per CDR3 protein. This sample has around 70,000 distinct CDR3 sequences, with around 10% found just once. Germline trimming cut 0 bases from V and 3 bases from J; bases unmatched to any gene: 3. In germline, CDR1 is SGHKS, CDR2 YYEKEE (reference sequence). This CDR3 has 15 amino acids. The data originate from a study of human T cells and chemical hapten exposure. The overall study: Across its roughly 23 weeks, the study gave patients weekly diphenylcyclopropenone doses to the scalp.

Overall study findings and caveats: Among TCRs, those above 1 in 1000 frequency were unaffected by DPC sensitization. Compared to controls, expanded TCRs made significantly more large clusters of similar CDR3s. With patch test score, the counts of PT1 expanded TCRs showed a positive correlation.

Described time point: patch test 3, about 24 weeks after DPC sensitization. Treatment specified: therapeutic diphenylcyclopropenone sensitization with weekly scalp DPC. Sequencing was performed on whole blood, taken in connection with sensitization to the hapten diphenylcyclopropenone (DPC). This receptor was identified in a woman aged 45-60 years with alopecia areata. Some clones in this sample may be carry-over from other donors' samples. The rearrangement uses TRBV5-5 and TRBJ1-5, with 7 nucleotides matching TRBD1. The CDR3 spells CASSLGQGFNQPQHF. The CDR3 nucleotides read TGTGCCAGCAGCTTGGGACAGGGATTCAATCAGCCCCAGCATTTT.